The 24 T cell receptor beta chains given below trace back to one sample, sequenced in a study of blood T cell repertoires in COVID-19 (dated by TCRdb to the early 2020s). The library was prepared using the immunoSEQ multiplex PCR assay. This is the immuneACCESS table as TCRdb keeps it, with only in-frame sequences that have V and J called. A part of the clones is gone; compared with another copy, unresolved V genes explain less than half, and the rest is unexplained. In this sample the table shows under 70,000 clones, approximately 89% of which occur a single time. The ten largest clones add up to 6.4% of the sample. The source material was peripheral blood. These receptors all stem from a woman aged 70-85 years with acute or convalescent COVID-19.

CDR3 DNA sequence: TGTGCCAGCAGCCACGGAGCCTCCTATGGCTACACCTTC. Translating it yields CASSHGASYGYTF. The V call is TRBV6-5, the J call TRBJ1-2; D not certain. Trimming cost V 6 bases and J 4 bases, with 12 bases left between them. CDR1 is MNHEY and CDR2 is SVGAGI in the germline V gene. This CDR3 is built from 13 residues.

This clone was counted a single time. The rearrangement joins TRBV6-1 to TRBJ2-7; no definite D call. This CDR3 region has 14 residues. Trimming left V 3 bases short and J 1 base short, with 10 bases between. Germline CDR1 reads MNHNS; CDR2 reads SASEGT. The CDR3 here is CASSDIGFSYEQYF. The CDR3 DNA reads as TGTGCCAGCAGTGACATCGGGTTTTCCTACGAGCAGTACTTC.

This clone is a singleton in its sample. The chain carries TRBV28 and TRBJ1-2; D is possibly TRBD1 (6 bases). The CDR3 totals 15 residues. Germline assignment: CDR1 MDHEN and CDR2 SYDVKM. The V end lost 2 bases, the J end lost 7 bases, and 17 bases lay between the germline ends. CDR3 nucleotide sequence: TGTGCCAGCAGTTTAGCCAGGGGTGGTTCTTTTGGCTACACCTTC. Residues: CASSLARGGSFGYTF.

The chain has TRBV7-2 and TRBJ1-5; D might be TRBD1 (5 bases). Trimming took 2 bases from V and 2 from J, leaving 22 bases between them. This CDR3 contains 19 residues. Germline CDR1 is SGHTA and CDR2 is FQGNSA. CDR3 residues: CASSLFLRDSNYGNQPQHF. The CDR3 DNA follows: TGTGCCAGCAGCTTATTCTTGCGAGACAGCAATTACGGCAATCAGCCCCAGCATTTT.

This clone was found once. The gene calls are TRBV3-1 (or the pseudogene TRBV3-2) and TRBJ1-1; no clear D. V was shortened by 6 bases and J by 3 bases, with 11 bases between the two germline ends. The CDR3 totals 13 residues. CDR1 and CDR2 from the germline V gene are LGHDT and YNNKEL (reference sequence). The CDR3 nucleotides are TGTGCCAGCAGTGGGAGGGTAGACACTGAAGCTTTCTTT. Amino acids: CASSGRVDTEAFF.

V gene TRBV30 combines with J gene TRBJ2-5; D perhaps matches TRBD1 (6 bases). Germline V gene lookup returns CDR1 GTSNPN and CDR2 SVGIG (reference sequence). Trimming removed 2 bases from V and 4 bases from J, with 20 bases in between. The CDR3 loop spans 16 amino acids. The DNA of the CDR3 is TGTGCCTGGAGTAGTTTAAGGGGGAGAGTTAGAGAGACCCAGTACTTC. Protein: CAWSSLRGRVRETQYF.

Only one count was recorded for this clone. In DNA form, the CDR3 reads TGTGCCAGCAGCTTTAACAGTTACACTAACTATGGCTACACCTTC. Translation: CASSFNSYTNYGYTF. This sequence joins TRBV7-9 and TRBJ1-2; no reliable D call. Trimming shortened V by 3 bases and J by 0 bases, and 11 bases separated the two germline ends. In germline, CDR1 is SEHNR, CDR2 FQNEAQ (reference sequence). The CDR3 is 15 residues long. Complete variable domain (other parts from reference TRBV7-9 and TRBJ1-2): DTGVSQNPRHKITKRGQNVTFRCDPISEHNRLYWYRQTLGQGPEFLTYFQNEAQLEKSRLLSDRFSAERPKGSFSTLEIQRTEQGDSAMYLCASSFNSYTNYGYTFGSGTRLTVV.

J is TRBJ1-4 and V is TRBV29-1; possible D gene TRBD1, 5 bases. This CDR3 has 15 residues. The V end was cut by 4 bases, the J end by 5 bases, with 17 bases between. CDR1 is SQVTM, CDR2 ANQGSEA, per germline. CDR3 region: CSVAPGGFRNEKLFF. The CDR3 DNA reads TGCAGCGTTGCCCCTGGGGGGTTCCGAAATGAAAAACTGTTTTTT.

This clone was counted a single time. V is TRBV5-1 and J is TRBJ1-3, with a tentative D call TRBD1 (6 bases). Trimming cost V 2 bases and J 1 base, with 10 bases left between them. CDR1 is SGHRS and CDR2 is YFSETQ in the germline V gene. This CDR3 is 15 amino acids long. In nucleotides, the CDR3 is TGCGCCAGCAGCTTACCAGGGGTATCTGGAAACACCATATATTTT. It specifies CASSLPGVSGNTIYF. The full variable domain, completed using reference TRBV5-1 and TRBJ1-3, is KAGVTQTPRYLIKTRGQQVTLSCSPISGHRSVSWYQQTPGQGLQFLFEYFSETQRNKGNFPGRFSGRQFSNSRSEMNVSTLELGDSALYLCASSLPGVSGNTIYFGEGSWLTVV.

The CDR3 sequence: CASSSGGALDTQYF. CDR3 nucleotide sequence: TGTGCCAGTTCTAGCGGGGGGGCCTTAGATACGCAGTATTTT. This chain uses TRBV7-3 with TRBJ2-3; TRBD2 matches at 12 bases. V was clipped by 9 bases and J by 5 bases; unmatched bases: 6. The germline gives CDR1 SGHTA, CDR2 FQGTGA. CDR3 length: 14 residues.

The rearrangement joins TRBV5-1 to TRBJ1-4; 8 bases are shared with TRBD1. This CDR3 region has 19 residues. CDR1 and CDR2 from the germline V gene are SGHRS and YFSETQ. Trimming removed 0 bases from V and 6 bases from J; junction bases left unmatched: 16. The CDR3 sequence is CASSLDPPSRGRMDEKLFF. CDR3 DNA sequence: TGCGCCAGCAGCTTGGACCCACCCAGCAGGGGGCGCATGGATGAAAAACTGTTTTTT.

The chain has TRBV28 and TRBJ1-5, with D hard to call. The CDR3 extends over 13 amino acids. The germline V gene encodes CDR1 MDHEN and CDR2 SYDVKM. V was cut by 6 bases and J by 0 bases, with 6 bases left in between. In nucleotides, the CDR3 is TGTGCCAGCAGCCACTATAGCAATCAGCCCCAGCATTTT. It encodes CASSHYSNQPQHF.

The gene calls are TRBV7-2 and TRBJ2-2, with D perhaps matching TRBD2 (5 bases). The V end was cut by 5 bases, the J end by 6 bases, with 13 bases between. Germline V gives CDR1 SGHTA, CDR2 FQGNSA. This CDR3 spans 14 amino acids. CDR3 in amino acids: CASSPRTRAGELFF. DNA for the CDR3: TGTGCCAGCAGCCCACGCACTAGGGCCGGGGAGCTGTTTTTT.

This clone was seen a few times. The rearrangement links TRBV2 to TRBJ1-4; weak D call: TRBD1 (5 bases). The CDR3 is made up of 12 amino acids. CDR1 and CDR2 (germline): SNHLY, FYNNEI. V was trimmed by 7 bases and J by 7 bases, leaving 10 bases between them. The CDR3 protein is CASTGGGEKLFF. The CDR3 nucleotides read TGTGCCAGCACCGGGGGAGGTGAAAAACTGTTTTTT. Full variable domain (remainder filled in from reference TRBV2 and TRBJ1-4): EPEVTQTPSHQVTQMGQEVILRCVPISNHLYFYWYRQILGQKVEFLVSFYNNEISEKSEIFDDQFSVERPDGSNFTLKIRSTKLEDSAMYFCASTGGGEKLFFGSGTQLSVL.

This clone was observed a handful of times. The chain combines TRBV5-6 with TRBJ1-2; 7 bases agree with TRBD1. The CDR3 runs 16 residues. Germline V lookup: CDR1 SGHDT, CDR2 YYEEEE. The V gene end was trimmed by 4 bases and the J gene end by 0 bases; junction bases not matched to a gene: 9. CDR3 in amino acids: CASSPGKGAPNYGYTF. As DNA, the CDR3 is TGTGCCAGCAGCCCGGGGAAGGGGGCGCCTAACTATGGCTACACCTTC.

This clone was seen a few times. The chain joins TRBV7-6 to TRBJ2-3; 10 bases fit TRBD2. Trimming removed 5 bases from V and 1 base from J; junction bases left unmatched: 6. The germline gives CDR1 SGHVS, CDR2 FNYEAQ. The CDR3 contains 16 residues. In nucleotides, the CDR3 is TGTGCCAGCAGCCTGACCGGGACTAGCGGCACAGATACGCAGTATTTT. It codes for CASSLTGTSGTDTQYF.

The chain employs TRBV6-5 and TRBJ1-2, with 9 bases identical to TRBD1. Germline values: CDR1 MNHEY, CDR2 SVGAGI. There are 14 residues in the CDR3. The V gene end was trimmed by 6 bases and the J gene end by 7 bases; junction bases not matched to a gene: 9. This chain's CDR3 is CASSWDRADGGYTF. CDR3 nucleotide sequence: TGTGCCAGCAGCTGGGACAGGGCTGATGGTGGCTACACCTTC.

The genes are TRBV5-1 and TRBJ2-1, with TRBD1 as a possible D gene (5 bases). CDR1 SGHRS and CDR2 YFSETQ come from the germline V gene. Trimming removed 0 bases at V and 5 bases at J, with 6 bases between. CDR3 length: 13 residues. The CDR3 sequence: CASSLVGDNEQFF. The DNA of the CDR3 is TGCGCCAGCAGCTTGGTAGGGGACAATGAGCAGTTCTTC.

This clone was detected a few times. CDR3 bases: TGTGCCTGGAGGGAGCATACGTGGTCCAATGAGCAGTTCTTC. Protein: CAWREHTWSNEQFF. The chain joins TRBV30 to TRBJ2-1; D uncertain. Germline V gives CDR1 GTSNPN, CDR2 SVGIG (reference sequence). This CDR3 comprises 14 residues. The V end was cut by 3 bases, the J end by 6 bases, with 15 bases between. Full variable domain (remainder filled in from reference TRBV30 and TRBJ2-1): SQTIHQWPATLVQPVGSPLSLECTVEGTSNPNLYWYRQAAGRGLQLLFYSVGIGQISSEVPQNLSASRPQDRQFILSSKKLLLSDSGFYLCAWREHTWSNEQFFGPGTRLTVL.

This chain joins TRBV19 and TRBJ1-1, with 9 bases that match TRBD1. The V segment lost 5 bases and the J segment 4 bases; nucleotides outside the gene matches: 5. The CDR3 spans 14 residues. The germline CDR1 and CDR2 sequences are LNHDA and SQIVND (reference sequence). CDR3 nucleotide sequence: TGTGCCAGTAGTCCCCAGACAGGGGGCACTGAAGCTTTCTTT. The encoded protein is CASSPQTGGTEAFF.

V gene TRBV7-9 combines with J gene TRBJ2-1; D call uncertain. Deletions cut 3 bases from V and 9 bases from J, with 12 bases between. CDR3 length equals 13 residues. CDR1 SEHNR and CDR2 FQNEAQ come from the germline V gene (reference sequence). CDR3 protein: CASSFGYVAEQFF. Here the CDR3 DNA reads TGTGCCAGCAGCTTCGGGTACGTGGCTGAGCAGTTCTTC.

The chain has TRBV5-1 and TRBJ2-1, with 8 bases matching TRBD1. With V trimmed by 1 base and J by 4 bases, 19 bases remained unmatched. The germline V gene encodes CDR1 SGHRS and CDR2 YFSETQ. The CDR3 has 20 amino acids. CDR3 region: CASSLQGALGQKPSYNEQFF. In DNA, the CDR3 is TGCGCCAGCAGCTTGCAGGGGGCTTTAGGACAGAAGCCTTCATACAATGAGCAGTTCTTC. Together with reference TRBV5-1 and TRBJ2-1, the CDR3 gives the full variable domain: KAGVTQTPRYLIKTRGQQVTLSCSPISGHRSVSWYQQTPGQGLQFLFEYFSETQRNKGNFPGRFSGRQFSNSRSEMNVSTLELGDSALYLCASSLQGALGQKPSYNEQFFGPGTRLTVL.

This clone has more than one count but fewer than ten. The CDR3 reads CASTNPQDYGYTF. In DNA form, the CDR3 reads TGTGCCAGCACTAACCCTCAGGACTATGGCTACACCTTC. This rearrangement joins TRBV6-5 to TRBJ1-2; D unclear. The CDR3 is 13 residues long. The V gene's germline CDR1 is MNHEY and CDR2 SVGAGI. V was cut by 7 bases and J by 3 bases, with 12 bases left in between.

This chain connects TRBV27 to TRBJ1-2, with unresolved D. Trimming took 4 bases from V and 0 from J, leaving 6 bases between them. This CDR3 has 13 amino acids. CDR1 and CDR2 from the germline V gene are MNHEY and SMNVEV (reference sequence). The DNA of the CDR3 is TGTGCCAGCAGTTACGGTCCTAACTATGGCTACACCTTC. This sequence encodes CASSYGPNYGYTF.